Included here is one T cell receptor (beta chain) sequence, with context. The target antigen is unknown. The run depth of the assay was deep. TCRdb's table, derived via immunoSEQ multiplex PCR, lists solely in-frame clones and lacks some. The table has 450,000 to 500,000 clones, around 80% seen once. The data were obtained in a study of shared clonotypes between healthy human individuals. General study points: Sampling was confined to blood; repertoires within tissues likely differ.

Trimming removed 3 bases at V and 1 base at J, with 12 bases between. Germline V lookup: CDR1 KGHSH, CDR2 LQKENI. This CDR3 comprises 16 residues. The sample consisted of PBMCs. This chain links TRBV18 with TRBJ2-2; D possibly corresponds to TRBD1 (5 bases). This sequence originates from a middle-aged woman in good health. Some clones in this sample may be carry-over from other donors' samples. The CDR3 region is CASSPLLTVNTGELFF. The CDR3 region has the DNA TGTGCCAGCTCACCCCTCTTGACAGTGAACACCGGGGAGCTGTTTTTT.